These 32 T cell receptor beta chains originate from one sample sequenced in a study of T cell responses to AZD1222 COVID-19 vaccine. Clones were read by immunoSEQ multiplex PCR, and TCRdb kept only the in-frame ones, dropping some. Seen here are under 140,000 clones, nearly 90% observed once, and the top ten hold 3.2%. The starting material was peripheral blood, obtained on day 0 of AZD1222 vaccination. The receptors were gathered from an adult in good health.

V and J are TRBV28 and TRBJ1-2; D not certain. Trimming removed 6 bases at V and 4 bases at J, with 18 bases between. The CDR3 is made up of 15 amino acids. Germline CDR1 and CDR2: MDHEN and SYDVKM. CDR3 DNA sequence: TGTGCCAGCAGGCCATTGGTGACCCTGCCCTATGGCTACACCTTC. Translating it yields CASRPLVTLPYGYTF.

DNA for the CDR3: TGTGCCAGCAGCTTAGCAACTGCGATATCCGGGACAGGGTTCGCCGGGGAGCTGTTTTTT. Translation: CASSLATAISGTGFAGELFF. The chain is built from TRBV7-2 and TRBJ2-2; TRBD1 matches at 9 bases. The CDR3 consists of 20 residues. Germline V lookup: CDR1 SGHTA, CDR2 FQGNSA. Losses at the gene ends were 0 bases for V and 6 bases for J; bases not matched to a gene: 17.

The rearrangement uses TRBV28 and TRBJ1-1; 8 positions match TRBD1. The V and J ends lost 6 bases and 2 bases, in that order; junction bases with no gene match: 8. The CDR3 is 15 amino acids. Germline CDR1 is MDHEN and CDR2 is SYDVKM. Written as DNA, the CDR3 is TGTGCCAGCAGGCCAGCAGGGGGCATAAACACTGAAGCTTTCTTT. This sequence encodes CASRPAGGINTEAFF.

The chain couples TRBV6-5 to TRBJ1-1; perhaps TRBD1 as D (5 bases). Between the trimmed V and J ends, which lost 6 bases and 4 bases, there was a span of 12 bases. There are 13 residues in the CDR3. Germline V gives CDR1 MNHEY, CDR2 SVGAGI. CDR3 in amino acids: CASRQGQPTEAFF. DNA of the CDR3: TGTGCCAGCAGACAAGGACAACCCACTGAAGCTTTCTTT.

This clone has just one count. The chain uses TRBV12-5 and TRBJ2-2; a weak D match, TRBD1 (5 bases). Per germline, CDR1 LGHNT and CDR2 FRNRAP. The CDR3 covers 21 residues. Between the trimmed V and J ends, which lost 1 base and 1 base, there was a span of 25 bases. This CDR3 reads CASGLDNTPVGRGRNTGELFF. CDR3 DNA: TGTGCTAGTGGTTTGGACAATACCCCGGTGGGAAGGGGCCGGAACACCGGGGAGCTGTTTTTT.

This chain uses TRBV6-1 with TRBJ2-2; D not resolved. CDR1 is MNHNS, CDR2 SASEGT, per germline. The CDR3 totals 15 residues. V gave up 3 bases and J gave up 2 bases, with 10 bases separating them. The CDR3 loop reads CASSETQLNTGELFF. The CDR3 DNA is TGTGCCAGCAGTGAGACACAACTAAACACCGGGGAGCTGTTTTTT.

The rearrangement links TRBV7-3 to TRBJ2-3; D is possibly TRBD1 (6 bases). The ends were cut back, 5 bases at V and 6 bases at J, with 18 bases in the middle. Germline lookup yields CDR1 SGHTA and CDR2 FQGTGA. The CDR3 loop spans 15 amino acids. CDR3 amino acids: CASSLSTGNRDTQYF. CDR3 in DNA: TGTGCCAGCAGCCTATCCACAGGGAACCGGGATACGCAGTATTTT.

The chain has TRBV3-1 (or the pseudogene TRBV3-2) and TRBJ1-4; the D is unclear. Germline assignment: CDR1 LGHDT and CDR2 YNNKEL (reference sequence). The V and J ends lost 0 bases and 10 bases respectively, with 6 bases between them. This CDR3 contains 12 residues. CDR3 sequence: CASSQDMGKLFF. The CDR3 DNA is TGTGCCAGCAGCCAAGATATGGGAAAACTGTTTTTT.

This sequence joins TRBV15 and TRBJ2-5; 11 bases are shared with TRBD2. This CDR3 is 17 amino acids long. V shed 0 bases, J shed 1 base, and the junction held 4 bases outside the gene matches. Germline CDR1 and CDR2: LNHNV and YYDKDF (reference sequence). CDR3 DNA sequence: TGTGCCACCAGCAGAGATCTGACTAGCGGGACCCAAGAGACCCAGTACTTC. Its translation: CATSRDLTSGTQETQYF.

This clone has a single count. The junction shows a germline mismatch at one end, possibly a read error. The genes are TRBV7-3 and TRBJ2-1, with unresolved D. CDR1 SGHTA and CDR2 FQGTGA come from the germline V gene. The CDR3 loop spans 15 amino acids. This CDR3 is CASSLALGSSNEQFF. DNA of the CDR3: TGTGCCAGCAGCTTGGCATTGGGGTCCTCCAATGAGCAGTTCTTC. Based on the CDR3 plus reference TRBV7-3 and TRBJ2-1, the full variable domain is GAGVSQTPSNKVTEKGKYVELRCDPISGHTALYWYRQSLGQGPEFLIYFQGTGAADDSGLPNDRFFAVRPEGSVSTLKIQRTERGDSAVYLCASSLALGSSNEQFFGPGTRLTVL.

This sequence joins TRBV6-1 and TRBJ1-5; D ambiguous. Trimming took off 2 bases at V and 1 base at J, with 3 bases between the two ends. Per germline, CDR1 MNHNS and CDR2 SASEGT. The CDR3 contains 13 residues. CDR3 in amino acids: CASSERSNQPQHF. The CDR3 DNA reads as TGTGCCAGCAGTGAACGAAGCAATCAGCCCCAGCATTTT.

The rearrangement uses TRBV7-8 and TRBJ1-5; 8 bases fit TRBD1. V shed 4 bases, J shed 6 bases, and the junction held 5 bases outside the gene matches. There are 14 residues in the CDR3. The germline V gene encodes CDR1 SGHVS and CDR2 FQNEAQ. The CDR3: CASSSQGAVQPQHF. CDR3 nucleotides: TGTGCCAGCAGCTCCCAGGGGGCGGTTCAGCCCCAGCATTTT.

The V and J genes are TRBV19 and TRBJ2-1; 8 bases are a match to TRBD2. The CDR3 loop spans 16 amino acids. Germline CDR1 reads LNHDA; CDR2 reads SQIVND (reference sequence). The trim removed 2 bases at V and 8 bases at J, leaving 11 bases unmatched. CDR3 residues: CASSIRASGQGDEQFF. DNA for the CDR3: TGTGCCAGTAGTATAAGGGCTAGCGGGCAAGGAGATGAGCAGTTCTTC.

The rearrangement links TRBV19 to TRBJ2-5; D not resolved. V was trimmed by 2 bases and J by 2 bases, leaving 9 bases between them. Germline V CDR1 and CDR2: LNHDA, SQIVND (reference sequence). This CDR3 comprises 14 residues. The CDR3, as DNA: TGTGCCAGTAGTATATCGCCAGCTCAAGAGACCCAGTACTTC. As protein: CASSISPAQETQYF.

This rearrangement joins TRBV10-1 to TRBJ2-1; D is tentatively TRBD1 or TRBD2 (5 bases each). Germline V CDR1 and CDR2: WNHNN, SYGVQD (reference sequence). The CDR3 runs 13 residues. Deletions cut 7 bases from V and 3 bases from J, with 10 bases between. The CDR3 loop reads CASTRGVYNEQFF. The CDR3 DNA reads TGCGCCAGCACCCGGGGCGTCTACAATGAGCAGTTCTTC.

The chain couples TRBV27 to TRBJ2-6; unclear D gene. Germline loops: CDR1 MNHEY, CDR2 SMNVEV (reference sequence). The length of the CDR3 is 15 residues. Trimming took 10 bases from V and 0 from J, leaving 13 bases between them. CDR3 nucleotide sequence: TGTGCCACCCTGGATCGGTACTCTGGGGCCAACGTCCTGACTTTC. Its translation is CATLDRYSGANVLTF.

The sample holds one count of this clone. The chain carries TRBV12-3 or TRBV12-4 and TRBJ2-5; D gene uncertain. V gave up 1 base and J gave up 4 bases, with 7 bases separating them. The CDR3 has 13 residues. The CDR3 here is CASSLGQPETQYF. CDR3 nucleotides: TGTGCCAGCAGTTTAGGACAACCAGAGACCCAGTACTTC.

The chain has TRBV5-1 and TRBJ1-1; tentatively, D is TRBD1 (6 bases). Looked up from germline, CDR1 is SGHRS and CDR2 is YFSETQ. The CDR3 contains 12 residues. V shed 5 bases and J shed 8 bases, with 13 bases lying between them. Here the CDR3 reads CASSLRTGEAFF. Written as DNA, the CDR3 is TGCGCCAGCAGTTTGAGAACAGGGGAAGCTTTCTTT.

CDR3 loop: CASSGTFYGYTF. CDR3 nucleotide sequence: TGTGCCAGTAGTGGGACATTCTATGGCTACACCTTC. This sequence joins TRBV19 and TRBJ1-2, with D possibly being TRBD1 (6 bases). Deletions cut 5 bases from V and 4 bases from J, with 8 bases between. Germline-derived CDR1 and CDR2 are LNHDA and SQIVND (reference sequence). This CDR3 contains 12 residues.

V usage is TRBV2 and J usage is TRBJ1-5; 10 positions match TRBD1. V gave up 5 bases and J gave up 3 bases; unmatched junction bases: 7. The CDR3 covers 16 residues. CDR1 is SNHLY and CDR2 is FYNNEI in the germline V gene. The CDR3, as DNA: TGTGCCAGCAGTCAGAGACAGGGGGCTAACAATCAGCCCCAGCATTTT. As protein: CASSQRQGANNQPQHF.

The CDR3 bases are TGTGCCAGTAGTGCAACGACAGCACTAGGTGAAAAACTGTTTTTT. This sequence encodes CASSATTALGEKLFF. This chain links TRBV19 with TRBJ1-4; TRBD1 might be the D (5 bases). The CDR3 runs 15 residues. In germline, CDR1 is LNHDA, CDR2 SQIVND (reference sequence). Trimming removed 5 bases at V and 7 bases at J, with 17 bases between.

The V and J genes are TRBV18 and TRBJ2-2; 9 bases line up with TRBD1. This CDR3 has 17 amino acids. V was pared by 2 bases and J by 0 bases, with 4 bases of the junction left unmatched. Germline loops: CDR1 KGHSH, CDR2 LQKENI. The DNA for the CDR3 is TGTGCCAGCTCACCATTCGGGACAGGGACGAACACCGGGGAGCTGTTTTTT. Amino acid sequence: CASSPFGTGTNTGELFF.

The V call is TRBV6-1, the J call TRBJ2-7, with D possibly TRBD1 on 5 matching bases. V dropped 2 bases and J dropped 4 bases, with 12 bases sitting between them. The germline V gene has CDR1 MNHNS and CDR2 SASEGT. This CDR3 contains 14 residues. In DNA form, the CDR3 reads TGTGCCAGCAGTGAACAGGGAAGTATGTACGAGCAGTACTTC. This encodes CASSEQGSMYEQYF.

The CDR3 loop reads CASRPGLASYNEQFF. The CDR3 nucleotides are TGTGCCAGCAGACCCGGACTAGCGTCATACAATGAGCAGTTCTTC. V and J are TRBV9 and TRBJ2-1; TRBD2 matches at 9 bases. V shed 5 bases, J shed 4 bases, and the junction held 7 bases outside the gene matches. Germline V CDR1 and CDR2: SGDLS, YYNGEE. CDR3 length equals 15 residues.

This clone has only one observation. This sequence joins TRBV7-2 and TRBJ2-7; D unclear. Germline lookup yields CDR1 SGHTA and CDR2 FQGNSA. With 3 bases removed from V and 2 bases from J, the gap between germline ends came to 11 bases. The CDR3 consists of 14 residues. The CDR3 nucleotides are TGTGCCAGCAGCTTGCAGTCCCGAGCCTACGAGCAGTACTTC. Translation gives CASSLQSRAYEQYF.

The V gene is TRBV18, the J gene TRBJ1-2; 7 positions agree with TRBD1. Germline CDR1 and CDR2: KGHSH and LQKENI. This CDR3 has 15 amino acids. Germline trimming cut 5 bases from V and 2 bases from J; bases unmatched to any gene: 8. The CDR3 DNA follows: TGTGCCAGCTCAGACGGGACAGTTCGAAACTATGGCTACACCTTC. It encodes CASSDGTVRNYGYTF.

This chain links TRBV12-3 or TRBV12-4 with TRBJ1-3; D remains unclear. The CDR3 is 13 residues long. V gave up 5 bases and J gave up 3 bases, with 8 bases separating them. The CDR3 sequence: CASSLSLGNTIYF. The CDR3 bases are TGTGCCAGCAGTCTTTCCCTTGGAAACACCATATATTTT.

This sequence joins TRBV18 and TRBJ1-4, with TRBD1 matching 10 bases. The germline V gene has CDR1 KGHSH and CDR2 LQKENI. The V segment lost 2 bases and the J segment 8 bases; nucleotides outside the gene matches: 11. This CDR3 has 17 amino acids. The CDR3: CASSPTAGQGRNEKLFF. Here the CDR3 DNA reads TGTGCCAGCTCACCAACCGCGGGACAGGGGAGGAACGAAAAACTGTTTTTT.

Only a few counts were recorded for this clone. The chain links TRBV30 to TRBJ2-3; 8 nucleotides agree with TRBD2. J gave up 1 base and V 2 bases, and 5 bases lay outside the gene matches. In germline, CDR1 is GTSNPN, CDR2 SVGIG (reference sequence). This CDR3 has 15 residues. CDR3 in DNA: TGTGCCTGGAGTTTATCAGCGGGGGGCACAGATACGCAGTATTTT. As protein: CAWSLSAGGTDTQYF.

In this sample, this clone turned up once. This chain uses TRBV5-1 with TRBJ2-7, with D perhaps matching TRBD1 (7 bases). Between the trimmed V and J ends, which lost 6 bases and 3 bases, there was a span of 22 bases. Germline V CDR1 and CDR2: SGHRS, YFSETQ. This CDR3 has 16 amino acids. The CDR3, as DNA: TGCGCCAGCACCCCCAGGGGGGACGGGGAGAACTACGAGCAGTACTTC. Residues: CASTPRGDGENYEQYF.

This chain uses TRBV7-9 with TRBJ2-1; 7 bases fit TRBD2. Germline lookup yields CDR1 SEHNR and CDR2 FQNEAQ (reference sequence). The V segment lost 6 bases and the J segment 6 bases; nucleotides outside the gene matches: 5. This CDR3 has 13 residues. The CDR3 nucleotides read TGTGCCAGCAGACAAGCGGGGACCAATGAGCAGTTCTTC. It translates to CASRQAGTNEQFF.

A few counts support this clone. The chain employs TRBV30 and TRBJ2-2; D unclear. The CDR3 spans 13 residues. V was clipped by 5 bases and J by 1 base, with 8 bases between them. The germline CDR1 and CDR2 sequences are GTSNPN and SVGIG (reference sequence). The DNA of the CDR3 is TGTGCCTGGGCCAGACAGAACACCGGGGAGCTGTTTTTT. Translating gives CAWARQNTGELFF.